This T cell receptor beta chain derives from a study of cytomegalovirus exposure and HLA in healthy donors. Background on the study: Out of 170 million or so T cells, an earlier analysis found roughly 100 million unique TCR beta sequences in total. Unique TCRs from HLA-typed donors, 85 million to 100 million of them, were held in an early data release.

This clone showed up just once. Donors were nominally healthy when sampled, though unrecorded immune exposures were likely. The PCR made use of 60 Vbeta and 13 Jbeta primers. Under the authors' procedure: Later, about 80 million unique TCR beta chains were counted in an analysis, and approximately 10 million of them were shared. The protocol was immunoSEQ multiplex PCR, while the TCRdb copy is restricted to in-frame clones and leaves out a portion. That table supplies the V and J calls and clone size; D and trimming were determined from the DNA. There are approximately 120,000 clones in the sample; 81% occur only once, and approximately 4% lies in the top ten. The CDR3 extends over 15 amino acids. The germline V gene has CDR1 MNHEY and CDR2 SVGAGI.

The V and J genes are TRBV6-5 and TRBJ2-5; TRBD1 agrees at 8 bases. The J call may not be correct, given that the DNA end is closer to TRBJ2-7. The sequenced sample consisted of PBMCs. The receptor was derived from a man between 18 and 29 years old in good health and CMV-seropositive. This CDR3 reads CASSYRTGKASEQYF. Here the CDR3 DNA reads TGTGCCAGCAGTTATCGGACAGGGAAGGCCTCCGAGCAGTACTTC.